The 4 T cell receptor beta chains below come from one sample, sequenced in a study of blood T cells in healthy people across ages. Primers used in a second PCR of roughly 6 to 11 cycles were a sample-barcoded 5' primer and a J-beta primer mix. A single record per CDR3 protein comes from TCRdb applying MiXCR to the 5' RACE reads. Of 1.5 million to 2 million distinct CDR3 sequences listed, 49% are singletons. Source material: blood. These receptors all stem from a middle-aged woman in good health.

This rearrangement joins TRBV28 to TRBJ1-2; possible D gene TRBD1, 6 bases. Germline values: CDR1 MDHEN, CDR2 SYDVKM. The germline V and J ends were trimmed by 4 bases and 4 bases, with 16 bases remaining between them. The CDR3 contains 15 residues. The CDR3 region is CASSSPRGLCYGYTF. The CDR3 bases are TGTGCCAGCAGTTCCCCTCGGGGGCTTTGCTATGGCTACACCTTC.

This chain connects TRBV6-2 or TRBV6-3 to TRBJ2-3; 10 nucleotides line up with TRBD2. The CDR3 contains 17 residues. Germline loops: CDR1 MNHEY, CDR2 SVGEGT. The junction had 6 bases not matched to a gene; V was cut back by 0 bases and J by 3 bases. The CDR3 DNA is TGTGCCAGCAGTTACTCTTTAGCGGGGGGCCCAACAGATACGCAGTATTTT. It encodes CASSYSLAGGPTDTQYF.

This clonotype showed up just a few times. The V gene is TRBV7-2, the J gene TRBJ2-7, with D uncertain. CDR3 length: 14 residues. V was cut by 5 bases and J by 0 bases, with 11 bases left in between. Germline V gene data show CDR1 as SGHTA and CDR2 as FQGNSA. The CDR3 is CASSLWTSSYEQYF. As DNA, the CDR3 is TGTGCCAGCAGCCTTTGGACCAGCTCCTACGAGCAGTACTTC.

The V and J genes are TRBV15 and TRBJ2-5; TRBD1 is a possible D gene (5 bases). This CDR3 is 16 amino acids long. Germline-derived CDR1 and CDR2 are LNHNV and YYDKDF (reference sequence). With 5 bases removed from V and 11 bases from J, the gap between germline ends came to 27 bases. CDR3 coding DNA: TGTGCCACCAGCCGACGACGGACACGGACCTACAATGAGCAGTACTTC. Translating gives CATSRRRTRTYNEQYF.